This T cell receptor beta chain was documented in a study of T cell responses to AZD1222 COVID-19 vaccine. Trimming removed 4 bases from V and 7 bases from J, with 4 bases in between. The V gene's germline CDR1 is SGHTA and CDR2 FQGTGA. The CDR3 sequence is 11 residues long. Concerning this clone: Its antigen is currently unknown.

TCRdb's copy holds only in-frame clones and misses some; the assay was immunoSEQ multiplex PCR. The profile shows around 120,000 clones, roughly 91% of them singletons. Study-wide points: CD4 TCRs linked to vaccination spanned spike, dominating at 160-218 and 743-854. Repertoire samples came only from after the peak T cell response. In a largely white British group with more females than males, clonal diversity was possibly underestimated. Compared with day 0, the breadth and depth of the Spike-specific TCR repertoire rose significantly after two doses of AZD1222.

This material consisted of peripheral blood, taken 28 days after the second AZD1222 dose. V usage is TRBV7-3 and J usage is TRBJ2-2; D unresolved. The source is an adult who received the AZD1222 COVID-19 vaccine. DNA of the CDR3: TGTGCCAGCAGCTCTGACGGGGAGCTGTTTTTT. Translation gives CASSSDGELFF.